A selection of T cell receptor beta chains follows, all from one sample in a study of T-cell reconstitution after alpha-beta-depleted transplantation in children. MiXCR, applied by TCRdb to the PCR reads, yields one record per CDR3 protein. This table has more than 200,000 distinct CDR3 sequences, about 8.4% appearing once. The sample here was PBMCs, mostly from graft donor cells, taken 360 days after TCRalphabeta/CD19-depleted stem cell transplant. The receptors were sampled from a male patient aged 2 to 10 who had a stem cell transplant for acute myeloid leukemia, so the T cells may come from the graft donor. Both conserved end residues are part of each CDR3. The order of the fields is D gene, V gene, J gene, clone size, CDR3 DNA, CDR3 protein. D genes are given only for firm matches. Not every row has a clone size; where given, it reads once, few, many or a size class.

>-|TRBV12-3/TRBV12-4|TRBJ1-1|few
TGTGCCAGCAGCTGGGACAAGCCGAACACTGAAGCTTTCTTT
CASSWDKPNTEAFF
>TRBD1|TRBV18|TRBJ1-1|many
TGTGCCAGCTCACCCTACGAGAACAGGGGGAGCAACACTGAAGCTTTCTTT
CASSPYENRGSNTEAFF
>-|TRBV7-2|TRBJ2-5|few
TGTGCCAGCAGGCAGGGGGGGGAGACCCAGTACTTC
CASRQGGETQYF
>-|TRBV29-1|TRBJ2-5|few
TGCAGCGTTGCGATGCACTTACAAGAGACCCAGTACTTC
CSVAMHLQETQYF
>-|TRBV18|TRBJ2-3|-
TGTGCCAGCTCACCCTTGACAGGCTCGGATACGCAGTATTTT
CASSPLTGSDTQYF
>-|TRBV12-3/TRBV12-4|TRBJ1-1|few
TGTGCCAGCAGCCGCTCCAGGGTGGGTGGGGAAGCTTTCTTT
CASSRSRVGGEAFF
>TRBD1|TRBV7-9|TRBJ2-5|few
TGTGCCAGCAGCGACAGGGACCAAGAGACCCAGTACTTC
CASSDRDQETQYF
>TRBD2|TRBV12-3/TRBV12-4|TRBJ2-5|-
TGTGCCAGCAGCTTTAGGGTAGCGGGGGCCGTCCAAGAGACCCAGTACTTC
CASSFRVAGAVQETQYF
>-|TRBV10-3|TRBJ1-2|-
TGTGCCATCAGCCGATCTCGCCTCTATGGCTACACCTTC
CAISRSRLYGYTF
>-|TRBV10-3|TRBJ1-4|many
TGTGCCATCAGTGATGGCAGGGCTGAAAAACTGTTTTTT
CAISDGRAEKLFF
>-|TRBV5-1|TRBJ1-6|many
TGCGCCAGCACCACCGGCCAGGCCAATTCACCCCTCCACTTT
CASTTGQANSPLHF
>TRBD1|TRBV27|TRBJ2-1|many
TGTGCCAGCAGCCCCCCGGGACAGGGTATGAATGAGCAGTTCTTC
CASSPPGQGMNEQFF
>TRBD2|TRBV11-1|TRBJ2-1|many
TGTGCCAGCAGCTCGACTAGCGGGAGGGCCAGTATCTACAATGAGCAGTTCTTC
CASSSTSGRASIYNEQFF
>-|TRBV12-3/TRBV12-4|TRBJ2-1|-
TGTGCCAGCAGTTTAGCGCTTCGGGTAAGCTCCTACAATGAGCAGTTCTTC
CASSLALRVSSYNEQFF
>-|TRBV4-3|TRBJ2-1|-
TGCGCCAGCAGCCAAGACGTAAGCGGGTCCCGCTACAATGAGCAGTTCTTC
CASSQDVSGSRYNEQFF
>-|TRBV7-2|TRBJ2-7|few
TGTGCCAGCAGTCAGAGCGGGCAAACCTACGAGCAGTACTTC
CASSQSGQTYEQYF
>-|TRBV12-3/TRBV12-4|TRBJ1-2|many
TGTGCCAGCAGTTTAAGGCAGAACTATGGCTACACCTTC
CASSLRQNYGYTF
>TRBD1|TRBV18|TRBJ2-7|many
TGTGCCAGCTCATCCGGGACAGGATTCCTCTACGAGCAGTACTTC
CASSSGTGFLYEQYF
>-|TRBV20-1|TRBJ2-6|-
TGCAGTGCTAGGGGGGGCTCTGGGGCCAACGTCCTGACTTTC
CSARGGSGANVLTF
>TRBD2|TRBV18|TRBJ2-5|many
TGTGCCAGCTCACTGACTAGCGGACCCCAAGAGACCCAGTACTTC
CASSLTSGPQETQYF
>-|TRBV28|TRBJ2-5|many
TGTGCCAGCAGTCCCACTAGGGGCCAAGAGACCCAGTACTTC
CASSPTRGQETQYF
>-|TRBV4-2|TRBJ2-2|few
TGTGCCAGCAGCCAAAAGCCGGGGCCCTCTCCCGGGGAGCTGTTTTTT
CASSQKPGPSPGELFF
>-|TRBV7-7|TRBJ2-1|many
TGTGCTAGCAGCGCCGGGAGCTACAATGAGCAGTTCTTC
CASSAGSYNEQFF
>-|TRBV5-1|TRBJ1-2|-
TGCGCCAGCAGCTTGGACATTGAAGGCTACACCTTC
CASSLDIEGYTF
>-|TRBV27|TRBJ2-3|-
TGTGCCAGCAGCCACACCTCCCCGGATACGCAGTATTTT
CASSHTSPDTQYF
>-|TRBV6-1|TRBJ1-1|many
TGTGCCAGCAGTAGGAGGGAGTCCACTGAAGCTTTCTTT
CASSRRESTEAFF
>TRBD1|TRBV5-1|TRBJ2-7|few
TGCGCCAGCAGCTCCGTCCCGGGACAGGGACTTCCCGACGGCGGCTACGAGCAGTACTTC
CASSSVPGQGLPDGGYEQYF
>-|TRBV12-3/TRBV12-4|TRBJ1-2|many
TGTGCCAGCAGCCCCGACTTTAACTATGGCTACACCTTC
CASSPDFNYGYTF
>-|TRBV19|TRBJ2-1|-
TGTGCCAGTAGTATGGGAGCTGTCGTCTACAATGAGCAGTTCTTC
CASSMGAVVYNEQFF
>TRBD1|TRBV10-3|TRBJ2-7|many
TGTGCCATCAGCCGACAGGGGCCCTCCTACGAGCAGTACTTC
CAISRQGPSYEQYF
>TRBD2|TRBV6-5|TRBJ2-5|few
TGTGCCAGCAGTTACTCCGGCCTAGCGGGAGTGCGAGAGACCCAGTACTTC
CASSYSGLAGVRETQYF
>-|TRBV20-1|TRBJ1-6|many
TGCAGTGCTAGGGTTAGCAGGAGCTCCTATAATTCACCCCTCCACTTT
CSARVSRSSYNSPLHF
>-|TRBV5-1|TRBJ2-5|few
TGCGCCAGCAGCTTGGAAGGGTACCAAGAGACCCAGTACTTC
CASSLEGYQETQYF
>TRBD2|TRBV12-3/TRBV12-4|TRBJ2-3|many
TGTGCCAGCAGTACTCGCCAAACATTAGCGGGAGATACGCAGTATTTT
CASSTRQTLAGDTQYF
>TRBD2|TRBV5-1|TRBJ2-3|few
TGCGCCAGCAGCACGCTACTAGCGGGAGGCACAGATACGCAGTATTTT
CASSTLLAGGTDTQYF
>TRBD2|TRBV6-5|TRBJ2-1|-
TGTGCCAGCAGCCCCGGGACTAGCGGGAGGAGGAATGAGCAGTTCTTC
CASSPGTSGRRNEQFF
>-|TRBV2|TRBJ1-5|-
TGTGCCAGCAGTGAAACAGCGCAACCCCAGCATTTT
CASSETAQPQHF
>-|TRBV12-3/TRBV12-4|TRBJ1-3|-
TGTGCCAGCAGACAGAGCGGAAACACCATATATTTT
CASRQSGNTIYF
>TRBD1|TRBV7-3|TRBJ2-1|few
TGTGCCAGCAGTAAACACGGGACAGGAGCCTACAATGAGCAGTTCTTC
CASSKHGTGAYNEQFF
>TRBD1|TRBV27|TRBJ1-1|few
TGTGCCAGCAGTATAGGGGGCGATCGCACTGAAGCTTTCTTT
CASSIGGDRTEAFF
>TRBD2|TRBV24-1|TRBJ2-3|-
TGTGCCACGAGCGGGGGCCCCATAGATACGCAGTATTTT
CATSGGPIDTQYF
>TRBD1|TRBV6-1|TRBJ1-1|-
TGTGCCAGCAGGAAAATACAGGGGGCCAGGGCTGAAGCTTTCTTT
CASRKIQGARAEAFF
>-|TRBV6-5|TRBJ1-3|-
TGTGCCAGCAGTTACGGTCCGGGGGCGAGCTCTGGAAACACCATATATTTT
CASSYGPGASSGNTIYF
>-|TRBV29-1|TRBJ2-7|-
TGCAGCGTCGGCGAATTTACAGGTCTCCACGAGCAGTACTTC
CSVGEFTGLHEQYF
>-|TRBV6-5|TRBJ2-1|many
-
CASILEFSYNEQFF
>-|TRBV7-3|TRBJ2-3|many
TGTGCCAGCAGCTACCGACTAGCAGATACGCAGTATTTT
CASSYRLADTQYF
>-|TRBV7-3|TRBJ2-1|few
TGTGCCAGCAGCCCCCAGGGGGGACGGAGCTCCTACAATGAGCAGTTCTTC
CASSPQGGRSSYNEQFF
>-|TRBV12-3/TRBV12-4|TRBJ1-5|few
TGTGCCAGCAGTCTTCGGGGCTTAAATCAGCCCCAGCATTTT
CASSLRGLNQPQHF
>-|TRBV29-1|TRBJ2-7|many
TGCAGCGTCGAGTTTTCCTACGAGCAGTACTTC
CSVEFSYEQYF
>TRBD2|TRBV20-1|TRBJ2-3|-
TGCAGTGCTAGGGGGGCGCTAGCGGGAGGGTCCGATACGCAGTATTTT
CSARGALAGGSDTQYF
>-|TRBV7-2|TRBJ2-1|many
TGTGCCAGCAGCCCGACGGGTCCTAACAATGAGCAGTTCTTC
CASSPTGPNNEQFF
>-|TRBV12-3/TRBV12-4|TRBJ2-1|many
TGTGCCAGCAGTCCCGACCGCCCGAGGGTCCCCTACAATGAGCAGTTCTTC
CASSPDRPRVPYNEQFF
>-|TRBV9|TRBJ1-3|few
TGTGCCAGCAGCTTCTCAACGGGACTGACAGGCCCTCAACCTCGAAACACCATATATTTT
CASSFSTGLTGPQPRNTIYF
>-|TRBV5-1|TRBJ2-1|many
TGCGCCAGCAGCTCGTCTCTCACGATCCGGGATGAGCAGTTCTTC
CASSSSLTIRDEQFF
>-|TRBV18|TRBJ2-2|many
TGTGCCAGCTCACCACAAGACACCGGGGAGCTGTTTTTT
CASSPQDTGELFF
>TRBD2|TRBV6-2/TRBV6-3|TRBJ2-3|few
TGTGCCACCTCTAGACTAGCGGGACAGAGGGGCACAGATACGCAGTATTTT
CATSRLAGQRGTDTQYF
>-|TRBV10-3|TRBJ1-1|few
TGTGCCATCAGTGAGACCGGTCTAATGAACACTGAAGCTTTCTTT
CAISETGLMNTEAFF
>TRBD2|TRBV5-1|TRBJ2-5|few
TGCGCCAGCAGCCCCCGTTGGGCTAGCGGAACCGAAGAGACCCAGTACTTC
CASSPRWASGTEETQYF
>-|TRBV4-2|TRBJ2-5|many
TGTGCCAGCAGCCAAGTTGGTATGGGGACTGATCAAGAGACCCAGTACTTC
CASSQVGMGTDQETQYF